This T cell receptor beta chain is drawn from a study of cytomegalovirus exposure and HLA in healthy donors. The germline V gene encodes CDR1 SGHTA and CDR2 FQGTGA. This CDR3 region has 13 residues. With 2 bases removed from V and 4 bases from J, the gap between germline ends came to 8 bases. Comment on this clone: Its antigen is unknown.

Study-wide results and caveats: Immune exposure was documented only through CMV serostatus.

With 60 Vbeta and 13 Jbeta primers, the PCR was carried out. Using immunoSEQ multiplex PCR, the repertoire was profiled, and TCRdb retains in-frame clones only, with some absent. This table holds 130,000 or so clones. The chain links TRBV7-3 to TRBJ1-1, with D uncertain. Material: PBMCs. This clonotype was obtained from a woman aged 35 to 49 in good health and CMV-seronegative. The CDR3 DNA follows: TGTGCCAGCAGCTTAGAGGTTTCCACTGAAGCTTTCTTT. It codes for CASSLEVSTEAFF.